A selection of T cell receptor beta chains follows, all from one sample in a study of OX40 agonist ivuxolimab in advanced cancers. Here immunoSEQ multiplex PCR was the method, and the copy in TCRdb shows in-frame clones only, minus some. In the table there are tens of thousands of clones, approximately 90% of which are singletons. Sample: CD4+ or CD8+ T cells sorted from blood, taken in a trial of the OX40 agonist ivuxolimab. These receptors all come from an adult with an advanced solid tumor such as melanoma, head and neck, liver or kidney cancer. CDR3s include the opening cysteine and the closing phenylalanine or tryptophan. Each record gives: CDR3 protein, CDR3 DNA, V gene, D gene, J gene. The D gene is left open where the match is weak.

CDR3 protein: CASSQGGDRGDGYTF
CDR3 DNA: TGTGCCAGCAGCCAGGGGGGAGACAGGGGAGATGGCTACACCTTC
V gene: TRBV4-2
D gene: TRBD1
J gene: TRBJ1-2

CDR3 protein: CASTPIGADWQVSYEQYF
CDR3 DNA: TGTGCCAGCACCCCCATTGGGGCCGACTGGCAAGTCTCCTACGAGCAGTACTTC
V gene: TRBV28
D gene: -
J gene: TRBJ2-7

CDR3 protein: CASSLGTSFYEQYF
CDR3 DNA: TGCGCCAGCAGCTTGGGGACCAGCTTTTACGAGCAGTACTTC
V gene: TRBV5-1
D gene: -
J gene: TRBJ2-7

CDR3 protein: CASSPPGEAFF
CDR3 DNA: TGTGCCAGCAGTCCACCCGGTGAAGCTTTCTTT
V gene: TRBV11-2
D gene: -
J gene: TRBJ1-1

CDR3 protein: CASRYSGGADTGELFF
CDR3 DNA: TGTGCCAGCAGATACTCAGGGGGCGCGGACACCGGGGAGCTGTTTTTT
V gene: TRBV6-6
D gene: TRBD1
J gene: TRBJ2-2

CDR3 protein: CAWRPLTGGGTEAFF
CDR3 DNA: TGTGCCTGGAGGCCCTTGACAGGGGGAGGGACTGAAGCTTTCTTT
V gene: TRBV30
D gene: TRBD1
J gene: TRBJ1-1

CDR3 protein: CASRHQGRSNQPQHF
CDR3 DNA: TGTGCCAGCAGACATCAGGGGAGGAGCAATCAGCCCCAGCATTTT
V gene: TRBV28
D gene: -
J gene: TRBJ1-5

CDR3 protein: CASNPTASNQPQHF
CDR3 DNA: TGTGCCAGCAATCCGACAGCTAGCAATCAGCCCCAGCATTTT
V gene: TRBV6-5
D gene: -
J gene: TRBJ1-5

CDR3 protein: CASSSQSGPSYEQYF
CDR3 DNA: TGTGCCAGCAGCTCCCAGTCAGGGCCTTCCTACGAGCAGTACTTC
V gene: TRBV7-9
D gene: -
J gene: TRBJ2-7

CDR3 protein: CASSLELAGLDNEQFF
CDR3 DNA: TGTGCCAGCAGCTTAGAACTAGCGGGCTTGGACAATGAGCAGTTCTTC
V gene: TRBV11-2
D gene: TRBD2
J gene: TRBJ2-1